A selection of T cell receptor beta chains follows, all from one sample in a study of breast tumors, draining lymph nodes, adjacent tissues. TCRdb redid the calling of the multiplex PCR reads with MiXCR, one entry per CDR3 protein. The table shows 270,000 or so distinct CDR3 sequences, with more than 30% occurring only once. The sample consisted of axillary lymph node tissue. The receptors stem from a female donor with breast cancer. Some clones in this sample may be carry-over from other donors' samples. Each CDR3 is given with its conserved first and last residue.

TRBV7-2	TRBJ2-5	CASSIVAAQETQYF
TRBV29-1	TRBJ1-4	CSFFRDRGGKLFF
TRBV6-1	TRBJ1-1	CASSTSGVAFF
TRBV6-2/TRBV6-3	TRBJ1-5	CASGVPAKGEPQHF
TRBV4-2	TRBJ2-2	CASSNRQNTGELFF
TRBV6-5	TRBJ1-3	CASSYLGQGSGNTIYF
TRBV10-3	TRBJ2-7	CAISTGPDYEQYF
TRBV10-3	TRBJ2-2	CAISEWGADTGELFF
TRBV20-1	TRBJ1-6	CSARDGRGDSPLHF
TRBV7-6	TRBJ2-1	CASSLATGTSGISSYNEQFF
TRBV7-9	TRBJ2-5	CASGATGTVKETQHF
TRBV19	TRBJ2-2	CASIKGGTGELFF
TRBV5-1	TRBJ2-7	CASSSDRGLSEQYF